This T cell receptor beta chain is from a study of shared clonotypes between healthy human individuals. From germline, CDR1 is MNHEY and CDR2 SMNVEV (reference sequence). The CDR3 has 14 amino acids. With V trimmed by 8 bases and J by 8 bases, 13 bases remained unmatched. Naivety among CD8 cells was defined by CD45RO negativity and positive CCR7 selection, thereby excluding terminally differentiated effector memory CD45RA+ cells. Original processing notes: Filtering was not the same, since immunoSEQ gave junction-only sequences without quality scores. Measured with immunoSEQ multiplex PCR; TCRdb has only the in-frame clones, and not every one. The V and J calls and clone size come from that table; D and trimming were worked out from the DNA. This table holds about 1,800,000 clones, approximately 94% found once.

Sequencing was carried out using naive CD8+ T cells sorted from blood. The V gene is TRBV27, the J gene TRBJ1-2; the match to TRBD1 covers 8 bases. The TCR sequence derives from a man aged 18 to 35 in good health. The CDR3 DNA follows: TGTGCCAGCTTCGCCCAGGGGGCCCTGATCGGCTACACCTTC. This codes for CASFAQGALIGYTF.